These T cell receptor beta chains were read from a single sample in a study of blood T cell repertoires in COVID-19. Sequenced by immunoSEQ multiplex PCR; TCRdb stores in-frame clones only, minus some. This sample yields about 210,000 clones, of which about three quarters are seen a single time; roughly 7% belongs to the top ten. Sequencing input: peripheral blood. The receptors originated from a woman aged 70-85 years with acute or convalescent COVID-19. CDR3s include the opening cysteine and the closing phenylalanine or tryptophan. Each record gives: CDR3 protein, CDR3 DNA, J gene, clone size, V gene, D gene. The D gene is left open where the match is weak. Clone size, where shown, is once, few, many, or a class for clones that have expanded.

CASSYSLTGGFEAFF TGTGCCAGCAGTTACTCCCTGACAGGGGGATTTGAAGCTTTCTTT TRBJ1-1 . TRBV6-5 TRBD1
CATSRDDRGRVYGYTF TGTGCCACCAGCAGAGATGACAGGGGGCGCGTCTATGGCTACACCTTC TRBJ1-2 . TRBV15 TRBD1
CASSHGQGGNTIYF TGTGCCAGCAGCCACGGACAGGGGGGAAACACCATATATTTT TRBJ1-3 once TRBV3-1/TRBV3-2 TRBD1
CASSSTGSHEQYF TGTGCCAGCAGCTCGACAGGCAGCCACGAGCAGTACTTC TRBJ2-7 . TRBV7-9 .
CASSLVQAGANVLTF TGCGCCAGCAGCTTAGTACAGGCCGGGGCCAACGTCCTGACTTTC TRBJ2-6 . TRBV5-1 .
CASSGAGSTGEQFF TGTGCCAGCAGCGGAGCGGGGAGCACGGGTGAGCAGTTCTTC TRBJ2-1 . TRBV2 TRBD2
CAISLDRGGMGYF TGTGCCATCAGCTTGGACCGAGGAGGAATGGGGTATTTT TRBJ2-3 . TRBV10-3 .
CASTYKGVPGTDTQYF TGCGCCAGCACCTATAAAGGGGTTCCTGGCACAGATACGCAGTATTTT TRBJ2-3 . TRBV5-1 .
CASSSQGARNTEAFF TGCGCCAGCAGTTCTCAGGGGGCTAGGAACACTGAAGCTTTCTTT TRBJ1-1 . TRBV5-1 TRBD1
CASSHRAGGISYNEQFF TGTGCCAGCAGCCACAGAGCGGGGGGAATCTCCTACAATGAGCAGTTCTTC TRBJ2-1 . TRBV14 TRBD2
CAGGGLVSEQYF TGTGCCGGCGGGGGACTAGTTTCCGAGCAGTACTTC TRBJ2-7 . TRBV10-3 TRBD2
CATSDFPGRAFF TGTGCCACCAGTGATTTTCCAGGGCGAGCTTTCTTT TRBJ1-1 . TRBV24-1 .
CASSLISGYGYTF TGTGCCAGCAGCTTAATCTCAGGTTATGGCTACACCTTC TRBJ1-2 . TRBV7-2 .
CASATPSTGDEQFF TGCGCCAGCGCGACACCATCCACCGGGGATGAGCAGTTCTTC TRBJ2-1 . TRBV5-1 .